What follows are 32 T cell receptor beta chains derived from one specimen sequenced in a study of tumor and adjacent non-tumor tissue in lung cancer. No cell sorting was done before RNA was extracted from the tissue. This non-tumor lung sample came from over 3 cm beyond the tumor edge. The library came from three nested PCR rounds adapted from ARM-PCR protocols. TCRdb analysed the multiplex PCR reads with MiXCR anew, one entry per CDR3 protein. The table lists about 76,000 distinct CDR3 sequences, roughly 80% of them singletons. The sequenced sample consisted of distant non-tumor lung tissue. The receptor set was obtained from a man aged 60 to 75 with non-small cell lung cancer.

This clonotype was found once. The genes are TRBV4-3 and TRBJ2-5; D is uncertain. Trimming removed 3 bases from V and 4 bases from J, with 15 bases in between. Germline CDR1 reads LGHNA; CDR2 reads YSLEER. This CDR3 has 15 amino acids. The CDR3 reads CASSHGPGPIETQYF. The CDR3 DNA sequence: TGCGCCAGCAGCCATGGGCCGGGTCCCATAGAGACCCAGTACTTC.

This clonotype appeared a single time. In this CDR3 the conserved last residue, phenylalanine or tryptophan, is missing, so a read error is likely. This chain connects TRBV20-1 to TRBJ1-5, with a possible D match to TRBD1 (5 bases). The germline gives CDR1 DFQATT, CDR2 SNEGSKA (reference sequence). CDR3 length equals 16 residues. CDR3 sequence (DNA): TGCATTGCTACCTTGGGACTGAGCCTCGGCAATCAGCCCCAGCATTCT. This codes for CIATLGLSLGNQPQHS.

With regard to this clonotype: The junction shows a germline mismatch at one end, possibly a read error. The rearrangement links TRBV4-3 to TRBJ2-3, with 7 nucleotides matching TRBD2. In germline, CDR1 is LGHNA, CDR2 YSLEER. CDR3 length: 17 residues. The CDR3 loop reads CASSQVRLGGGFDTQYF. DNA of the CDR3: TGCGCCAGCAGCCAGGTTAGACTAGGCGGGGGTTTCGATACACAGTATTTT.

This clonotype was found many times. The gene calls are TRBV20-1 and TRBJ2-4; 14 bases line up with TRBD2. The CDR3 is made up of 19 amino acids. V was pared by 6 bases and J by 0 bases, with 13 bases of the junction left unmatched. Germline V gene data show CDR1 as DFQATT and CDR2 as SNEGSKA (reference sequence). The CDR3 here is CSAGPPGLAGVKAKNIQYF. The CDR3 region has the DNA TGCAGTGCGGGCCCACCGGGACTAGCGGGAGTAAAAGCCAAAAACATTCAGTACTTC.

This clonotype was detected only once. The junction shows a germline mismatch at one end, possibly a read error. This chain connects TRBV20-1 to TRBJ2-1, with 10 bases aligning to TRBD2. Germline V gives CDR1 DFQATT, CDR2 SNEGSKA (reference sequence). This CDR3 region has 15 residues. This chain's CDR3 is CSSDSAGGPWNEQFF. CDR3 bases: TGCAGTTCTGACTCAGCGGGGGGGCCATGGAATGAACAGTTCTTC.

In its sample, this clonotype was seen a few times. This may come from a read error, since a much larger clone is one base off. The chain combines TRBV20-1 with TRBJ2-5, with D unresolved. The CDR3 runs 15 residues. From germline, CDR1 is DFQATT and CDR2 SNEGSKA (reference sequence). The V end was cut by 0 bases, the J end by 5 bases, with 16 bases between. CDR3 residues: CSARDQVSAPETQYF. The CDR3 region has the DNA TGCAGTGCTAGAGATCAAGTCTCAGCGCCGGAGACCCAGTACTTC.

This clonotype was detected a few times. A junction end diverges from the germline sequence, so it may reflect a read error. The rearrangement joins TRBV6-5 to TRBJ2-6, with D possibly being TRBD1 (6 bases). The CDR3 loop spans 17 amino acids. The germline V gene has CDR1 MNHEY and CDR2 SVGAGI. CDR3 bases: TGTGCCAGCAGTTTAGTGGGGGCCAGCTCTGGAGCCAACATCCTGACTTTC. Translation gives CASSLVGASSGANILTF.

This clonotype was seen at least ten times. Here the CDR3 DNA reads TGCAGTGCTAGAGAGGGTGGCCTCTCCTACGAGCAGTACTTC. Translating gives CSAREGGLSYEQYF. The J gene is TRBJ2-7, the V gene TRBV20-1; no definite D call. The V and J ends lost 0 bases and 0 bases respectively, with 9 bases between them. This CDR3 is 14 amino acids long. Germline CDR1 DFQATT, CDR2 SNEGSKA (reference sequence).

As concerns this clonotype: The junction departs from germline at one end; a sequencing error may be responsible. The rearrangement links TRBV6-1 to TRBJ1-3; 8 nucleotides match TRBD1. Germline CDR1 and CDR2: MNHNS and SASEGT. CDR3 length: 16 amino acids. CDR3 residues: CVSSFGQGSAGNTIYF. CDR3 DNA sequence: TGTGTCAGCAGTTTCGGACAGGGCTCTGCTGGAAACACCATATATTTT.

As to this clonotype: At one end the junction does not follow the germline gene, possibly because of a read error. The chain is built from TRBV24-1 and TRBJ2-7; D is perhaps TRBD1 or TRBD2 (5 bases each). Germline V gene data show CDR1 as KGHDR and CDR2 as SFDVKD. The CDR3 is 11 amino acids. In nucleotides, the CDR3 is TGTACCACCCGGGGCAGTAACGAGCAGTACTTC. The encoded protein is CTTRGSNEQYF.

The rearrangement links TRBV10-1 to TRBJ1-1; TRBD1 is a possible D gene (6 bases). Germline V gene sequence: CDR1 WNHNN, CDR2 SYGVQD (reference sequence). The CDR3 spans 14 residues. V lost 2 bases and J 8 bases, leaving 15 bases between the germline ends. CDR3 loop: CASSEQGTDAEAFF. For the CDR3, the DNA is TGCGCCAGCAGTGAGCAGGGGACGGACGCCGAAGCTTTCTTT.

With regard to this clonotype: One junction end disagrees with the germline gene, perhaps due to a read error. The CDR3 reads CSVEVTSGRIQGTQYF. The CDR3 region has the DNA TGCAGCGTTGAAGTGACTAGTGGGCGCATCCAAGGGACCCAGTACTTC. The V call is TRBV29-1, the J call TRBJ2-5, with D perhaps TRBD2 (6 bases). The CDR3 loop spans 16 amino acids. Germline V gene lookup returns CDR1 SQVTM and CDR2 ANQGSEA.

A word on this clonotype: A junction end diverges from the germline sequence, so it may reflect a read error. The CDR3 DNA reads TGTTCCAGCAGCCTTTCGGGAGGTTATCTGAATGAGCAGTTCTTC. It translates to CSSSLSGGYLNEQFF. This rearrangement joins TRBV11-3 to TRBJ2-1; TRBD2 agrees at 7 bases. CDR3 length: 15 amino acids. The V gene's germline CDR1 is SGHNT and CDR2 YENEEA. Drawing the rest from reference TRBV11-3 and TRBJ2-1, the complete variable domain is EAGVVQSPRYKIIEKKQPVAFWCNPISGHNTLYWYLQNLGQGPELLIRYENEEAVDDSQLPKDRFSAERLKGVDSTLKIQPAELGDSAVYLCSSSLSGGYLNEQFFGPGTRLTVL.

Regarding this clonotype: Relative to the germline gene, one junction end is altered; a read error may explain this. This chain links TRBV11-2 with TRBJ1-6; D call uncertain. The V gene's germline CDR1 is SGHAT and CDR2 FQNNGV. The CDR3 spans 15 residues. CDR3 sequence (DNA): TGTGCCAGCACCTTAGAAACAGAGGGCTATTCACCCCTCCACTTT. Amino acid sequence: CASTLETEGYSPLHF.

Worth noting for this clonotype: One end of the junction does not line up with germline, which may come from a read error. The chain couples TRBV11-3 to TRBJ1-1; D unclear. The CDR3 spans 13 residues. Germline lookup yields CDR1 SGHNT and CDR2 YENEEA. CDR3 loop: CASSFKWNTEVFF. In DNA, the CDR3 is TGTGCAAGCAGCTTTAAGTGGAACACTGAAGTTTTCTTT.

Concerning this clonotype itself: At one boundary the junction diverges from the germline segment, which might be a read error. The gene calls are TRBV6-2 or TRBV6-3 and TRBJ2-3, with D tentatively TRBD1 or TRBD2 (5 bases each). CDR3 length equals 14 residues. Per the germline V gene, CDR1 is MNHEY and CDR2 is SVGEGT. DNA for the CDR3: TGTACCAGCAGTTCCGGGGCCAAAAGAGATACGCAGTATTTT. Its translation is CTSSSGAKRDTQYF.

In nucleotides, the CDR3 is TGTGCCAGCAGTTTGCCCCTTGGACAAAACTATGGCTACACCTTC. This translates into CASSLPLGQNYGYTF. J is TRBJ1-2 and V is TRBV28, with D perhaps TRBD1 (5 bases). This CDR3 region has 15 residues. Trimming cost V 3 bases and J 2 bases, with 13 bases left between them. The germline gives CDR1 MDHEN, CDR2 SYDVKM.

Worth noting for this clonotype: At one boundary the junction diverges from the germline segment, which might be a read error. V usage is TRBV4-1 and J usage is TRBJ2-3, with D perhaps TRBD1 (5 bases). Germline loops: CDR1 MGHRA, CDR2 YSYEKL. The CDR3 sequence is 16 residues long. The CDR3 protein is CASSYLTGPQVDTQYF. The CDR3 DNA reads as TGCGCCAGCAGCTACCTGACCGGGCCACAGGTCGATACGCAATATTTT.

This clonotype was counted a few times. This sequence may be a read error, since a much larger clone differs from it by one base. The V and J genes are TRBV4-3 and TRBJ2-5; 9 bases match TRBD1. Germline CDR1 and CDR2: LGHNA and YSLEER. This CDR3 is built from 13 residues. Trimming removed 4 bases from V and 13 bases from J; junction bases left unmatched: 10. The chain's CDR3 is CASSLQGTGLLYF. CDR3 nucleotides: TGCGCCAGCAGCCTGCAAGGGACAGGGCTTCTGTACTTC.

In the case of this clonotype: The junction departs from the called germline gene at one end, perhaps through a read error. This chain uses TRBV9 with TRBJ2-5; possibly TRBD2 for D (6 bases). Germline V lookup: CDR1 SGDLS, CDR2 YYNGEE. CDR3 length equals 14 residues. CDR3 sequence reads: CASSVALARETQYF. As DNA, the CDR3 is TGTGCCAGTAGCGTAGCCCTAGCGAGGGAGACCCAGTACTTC.

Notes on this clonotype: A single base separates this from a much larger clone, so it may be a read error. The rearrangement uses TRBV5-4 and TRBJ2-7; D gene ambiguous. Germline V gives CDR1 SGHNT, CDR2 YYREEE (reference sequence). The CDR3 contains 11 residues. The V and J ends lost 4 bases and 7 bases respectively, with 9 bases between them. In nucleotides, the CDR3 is TGTGCCAGCAGCATTGGTTTTGAGCAGTACTTC. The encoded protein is CASSIGFEQYF.

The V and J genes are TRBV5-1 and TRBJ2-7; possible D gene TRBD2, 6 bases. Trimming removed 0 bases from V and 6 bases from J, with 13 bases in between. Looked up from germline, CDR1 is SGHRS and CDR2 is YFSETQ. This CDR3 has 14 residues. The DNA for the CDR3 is TGCGCCAGCAGCTTGGGGCTAGCGAGTAGCGAGCAGTACTTC. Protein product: CASSLGLASSEQYF.

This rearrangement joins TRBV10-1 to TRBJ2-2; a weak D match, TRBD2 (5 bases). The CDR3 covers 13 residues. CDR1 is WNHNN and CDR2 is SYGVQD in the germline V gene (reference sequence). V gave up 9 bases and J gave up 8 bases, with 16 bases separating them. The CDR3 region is CARRKDWAGELFF. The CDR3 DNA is TGCGCCAGAAGGAAGGACTGGGCTGGGGAGCTGTTTTTT.

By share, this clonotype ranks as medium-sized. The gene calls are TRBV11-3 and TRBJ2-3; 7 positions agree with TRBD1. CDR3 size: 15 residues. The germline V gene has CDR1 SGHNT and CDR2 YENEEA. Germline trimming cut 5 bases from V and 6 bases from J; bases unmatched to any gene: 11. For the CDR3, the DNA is TGTGCCAGCAGCCTCGCTCTAGGGGGCGGGGATACGCAGTATTTT. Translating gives CASSLALGGGDTQYF.

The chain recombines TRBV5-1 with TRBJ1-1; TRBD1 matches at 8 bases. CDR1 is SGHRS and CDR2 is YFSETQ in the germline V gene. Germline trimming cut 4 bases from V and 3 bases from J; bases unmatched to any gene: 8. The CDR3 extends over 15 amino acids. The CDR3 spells CASSPGQVRHTEAFF. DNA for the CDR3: TGCGCCAGCAGCCCGGGACAGGTGCGACACACTGAAGCTTTCTTT.

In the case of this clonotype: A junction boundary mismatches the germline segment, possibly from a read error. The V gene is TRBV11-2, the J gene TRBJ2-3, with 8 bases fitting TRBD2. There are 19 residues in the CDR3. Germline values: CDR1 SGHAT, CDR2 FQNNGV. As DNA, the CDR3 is TGTGCCAGCATCGACAGCGGGACTAGGGGCGCTAGGAGCACATATACGCAGTATTTT. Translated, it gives CASIDSGTRGARSTYTQYF.

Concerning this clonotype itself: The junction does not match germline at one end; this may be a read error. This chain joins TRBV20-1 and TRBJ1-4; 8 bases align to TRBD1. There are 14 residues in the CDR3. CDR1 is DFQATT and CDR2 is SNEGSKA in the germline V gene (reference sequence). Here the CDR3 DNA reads TGTAGTGCCTCAACAGGGGGGACTAATGAAAAACTGTTTTTT. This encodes CSASTGGTNEKLFF.

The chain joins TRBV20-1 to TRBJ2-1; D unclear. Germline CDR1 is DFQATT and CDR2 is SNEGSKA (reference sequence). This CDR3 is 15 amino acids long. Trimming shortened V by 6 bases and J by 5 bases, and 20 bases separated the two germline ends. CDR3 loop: CSAHSVDGSDNEQFF. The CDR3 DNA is TGCAGTGCCCATAGTGTGGACGGGTCCGACAATGAGCAGTTCTTC.

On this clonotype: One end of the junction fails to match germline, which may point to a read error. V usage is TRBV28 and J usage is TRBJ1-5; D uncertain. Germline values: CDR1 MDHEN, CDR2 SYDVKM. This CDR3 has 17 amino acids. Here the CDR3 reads CATSLYYTGKWGQPQHF. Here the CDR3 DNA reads TGTGCCACCAGTTTATATTACACGGGGAAATGGGGTCAGCCCCAGCATTTT.

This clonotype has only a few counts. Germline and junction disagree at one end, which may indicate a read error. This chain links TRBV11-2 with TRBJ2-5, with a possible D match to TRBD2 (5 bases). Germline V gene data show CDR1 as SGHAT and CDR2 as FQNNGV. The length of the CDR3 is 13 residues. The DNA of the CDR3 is TGTGTCAGCAACTCTACCGGGGAAGAGACGCAGTACTTC. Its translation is CVSNSTGEETQYF.

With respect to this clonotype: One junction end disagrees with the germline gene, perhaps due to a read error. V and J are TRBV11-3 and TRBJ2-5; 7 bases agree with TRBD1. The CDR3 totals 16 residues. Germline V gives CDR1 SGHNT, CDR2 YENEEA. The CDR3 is CVSSLRDRTGQETEYF. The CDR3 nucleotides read TGTGTCAGCAGCTTAAGGGATCGGACAGGACAAGAGACCGAGTACTTC.

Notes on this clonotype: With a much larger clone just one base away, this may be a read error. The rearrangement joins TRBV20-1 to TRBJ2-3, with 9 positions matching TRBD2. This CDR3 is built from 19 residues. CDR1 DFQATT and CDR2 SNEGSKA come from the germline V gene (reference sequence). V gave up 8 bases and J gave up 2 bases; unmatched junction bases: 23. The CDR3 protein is CSSTTPGLADSGHTDTQYF. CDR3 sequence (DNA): TGCAGTTCGACCACCCCGGGACTAGCCGACAGTGGGCACACAGATACGCAGTATTTT.